This T cell receptor (beta chain) was profiled in a study of blood T cell repertoires in COVID-19. This CDR3 has 15 residues. Germline V gene sequence: CDR1 MNHEY, CDR2 SVGAGI. V dropped 6 bases and J dropped 1 base, with 15 bases sitting between them. Source study methods: By means of reference gene primer amplification, nucleated cell counts were estimated. Clones were sequenced by immunoSEQ multiplex PCR, and TCRdb holds only the in-frame ones, with some missing. V and J calls and clone size come straight from that table; D and trimming were deduced from the DNA. The table shows 250,000 to 300,000 clones, with over 75% occurring only once.

The source is a man younger than 35 who had recovered from COVID-19. The genes are TRBV6-5 and TRBJ1-1; D might be TRBD1 (6 bases). Sequenced sample: PBMCs or T cells enriched from blood (not recorded which). The CDR3 nucleotides are TGTGCCAGCAGAGGACAGATGGTATCGAACACTGAAGCTTTCTTT. It translates to CASRGQMVSNTEAFF.